This is a list of T cell receptor beta chains from one sample in a study of beta chain features in type 1 diabetes. Sequencing used immunoSEQ multiplex PCR; TCRdb keeps in-frame clones, though not all of them. This sample has approximately 360,000 clones, with around 12% found just once. Sequenced: naive CD4+ T cells from blood. The receptors derive from a woman younger than 35 with type 1 diabetes. Each CDR3 is given with its conserved first and last residue. Each record gives: V gene, clone size, J gene, D gene, CDR3 DNA, CDR3 protein. The D gene is left open where the match is weak. Part of the rows lack a size; the others show once, few, many or a class for expanded clones.

V gene: TRBV7-2
clone size: few
J gene: TRBJ2-7
D gene: NA
CDR3 DNA: TGTGCCAGCAGCTTAGATCAGGTCCACGAGCAGTACTTC
CDR3 protein: CASSLDQVHEQYF

V gene: TRBV11-2
clone size: NA
J gene: TRBJ1-6
D gene: TRBD1
CDR3 DNA: TGTGCCAGCAGCCAGGTACAGGGGGTAAATTCACCCCTCCACTTT
CDR3 protein: CASSQVQGVNSPLHF

V gene: TRBV5-6
clone size: NA
J gene: TRBJ1-6
D gene: NA
CDR3 DNA: TGTGCCAGCAGCTTGGTGGCGGCCGGCGCCCTCCACTTT
CDR3 protein: CASSLVAAGALHF

V gene: TRBV7-8
clone size: NA
J gene: TRBJ1-2
D gene: NA
CDR3 DNA: TGTGCCAGCAGCTTAGACAGGACCTATGGCTACACCTTC
CDR3 protein: CASSLDRTYGYTF

V gene: TRBV9
clone size: NA
J gene: TRBJ1-1
D gene: NA
CDR3 DNA: TGTGCCAGCTCCCCCAGGGCTCAAATGAACACTGAAGCTTTCTTT
CDR3 protein: CASSPRAQMNTEAFF

V gene: TRBV6-5
clone size: NA
J gene: TRBJ2-1
D gene: TRBD2
CDR3 DNA: TGTGCCAGCAGTCCTTTAGCGGGAGAGAACAATGAGCAGTTCTTC
CDR3 protein: CASSPLAGENNEQFF

V gene: TRBV9
clone size: NA
J gene: TRBJ2-2
D gene: NA
CDR3 DNA: TGTGCCAGCAGCGTAGGTAGGGGGACCGGGGAGCTGTTTTTT
CDR3 protein: CASSVGRGTGELFF

V gene: TRBV19
clone size: few
J gene: TRBJ2-4
D gene: NA
CDR3 DNA: TGTGCCAGTAGTATGATCGGGGAAGCCAAAAACATTCAGTACTTC
CDR3 protein: CASSMIGEAKNIQYF

V gene: TRBV19
clone size: NA
J gene: TRBJ2-1
D gene: TRBD2
CDR3 DNA: TGTGCCAGTAGCCTGGGACTAGCGAATTACAATGAGCAGTTCTTC
CDR3 protein: CASSLGLANYNEQFF

V gene: TRBV5-6
clone size: few
J gene: TRBJ1-2
D gene: TRBD1
CDR3 DNA: TGTGCCAGCAGCGAACAGGGGGCGATCAACTATGGCTACACCTTC
CDR3 protein: CASSEQGAINYGYTF

V gene: TRBV5-1
clone size: NA
J gene: TRBJ2-7
D gene: TRBD1
CDR3 DNA: TGCGCCAGCAGCCCCCTGGGACAGGGGGTGAGCTCCTACGAGCAGTACTTC
CDR3 protein: CASSPLGQGVSSYEQYF

V gene: TRBV7-9
clone size: few
J gene: TRBJ2-1
D gene: NA
CDR3 DNA: TGTGCCAGCAGCTTATTGGCAGGGTGGATTGAGCAGTTCTTC
CDR3 protein: CASSLLAGWIEQFF

V gene: TRBV18
clone size: NA
J gene: TRBJ1-1
D gene: NA
CDR3 DNA: TGTGCCAGCTCACCTGACCTGGTGGCTCGGGACACTGAAGCTTTCTTT
CDR3 protein: CASSPDLVARDTEAFF

V gene: TRBV5-6
clone size: few
J gene: TRBJ2-5
D gene: TRBD2
CDR3 DNA: TGTGCCAGCAGCTTGGATCTAGCGGGAGTAGAGACCCAGTACTTC
CDR3 protein: CASSLDLAGVETQYF

V gene: TRBV5-4
clone size: NA
J gene: TRBJ2-7
D gene: NA
CDR3 DNA: TGTGCCAGCAGCGCGGAGACAGACAGCTTTTACGAGCAGTACTTC
CDR3 protein: CASSAETDSFYEQYF

V gene: TRBV5-4
clone size: few
J gene: TRBJ2-3
D gene: TRBD2
CDR3 DNA: TGTGCCAGCAGCTTGTTCGCGGGGGAGGCGGATACGCAGTATTTT
CDR3 protein: CASSLFAGEADTQYF

V gene: TRBV27
clone size: NA
J gene: TRBJ2-1
D gene: NA
CDR3 DNA: TGTGCCAGCAGTTTACAGGCTATACAACAGGTTGAGCAGTTCTTC
CDR3 protein: CASSLQAIQQVEQFF

V gene: TRBV2
clone size: few
J gene: TRBJ1-5
D gene: TRBD1
CDR3 DNA: TGTGCCAGCAGTTCGGACAGGGGCCTCCATCAGCCCCAGCATTTT
CDR3 protein: CASSSDRGLHQPQHF

V gene: TRBV29-1
clone size: NA
J gene: TRBJ2-7
D gene: TRBD2
CDR3 DNA: TGCAGCGTTCGGGCTAGCGGGAGGGGTGAGCAGTACTTC
CDR3 protein: CSVRASGRGEQYF

V gene: TRBV5-4
clone size: few
J gene: TRBJ1-4
D gene: TRBD1
CDR3 DNA: TGTGCCAGCAGCCTCGGACAGGGAGGCGAAAAACTGTTTTTT
CDR3 protein: CASSLGQGGEKLFF

V gene: TRBV19
clone size: few
J gene: TRBJ2-7
D gene: NA
CDR3 DNA: TGTGCCAGTAGGGGTCGTGGAGCCCACGAGCAGTACTTC
CDR3 protein: CASRGRGAHEQYF

V gene: TRBV6-4
clone size: few
J gene: TRBJ1-2
D gene: NA
CDR3 DNA: TGTGCCAGCAGGAGGACAGAATCTAACTATGGCTACACCTTC
CDR3 protein: CASRRTESNYGYTF

V gene: TRBV30
clone size: few
J gene: TRBJ2-5
D gene: NA
CDR3 DNA: TGTGCCTGGAGTAACGGAGGGGCAGCCTTGCAAGAGACCCAGTACTTC
CDR3 protein: CAWSNGGAALQETQYF

V gene: TRBV9
clone size: NA
J gene: TRBJ1-2
D gene: NA
CDR3 DNA: TGTGCCAGCAGCCCGATCGGGGTGAACTATGGCTACACCTTC
CDR3 protein: CASSPIGVNYGYTF

V gene: TRBV29-1
clone size: NA
J gene: TRBJ1-2
D gene: NA
CDR3 DNA: TGCAGCGTTGAAGATCCGAACAGCCTGGGCTACACCTTC
CDR3 protein: CSVEDPNSLGYTF

V gene: TRBV7-2
clone size: NA
J gene: TRBJ2-3
D gene: NA
CDR3 DNA: TGTGCCAGCAGCCTAACAGTTACTAGCACAGATACGCAGTATTTT
CDR3 protein: CASSLTVTSTDTQYF

V gene: TRBV15
clone size: NA
J gene: TRBJ2-7
D gene: NA
CDR3 DNA: TGTGCCACCAGCTATCAGGGGTCCTACGAGCAGTACTTC
CDR3 protein: CATSYQGSYEQYF

V gene: TRBV19
clone size: NA
J gene: TRBJ2-2
D gene: NA
CDR3 DNA: TGTGCCAGTAGTATCGTTTTGTTCGGGACGAACACCGGGGAGCTGTTTTTT
CDR3 protein: CASSIVLFGTNTGELFF

V gene: TRBV5-6
clone size: few
J gene: TRBJ2-5
D gene: NA
CDR3 DNA: TGTGCCAGCAGCCCCCCCGGGGTAGAGACCCAGTACTTC
CDR3 protein: CASSPPGVETQYF

V gene: TRBV27
clone size: NA
J gene: TRBJ1-5
D gene: TRBD1
CDR3 DNA: TGTGCCAGCAGTCTTGACAGGGGCCAGCCCCAGCATTTT
CDR3 protein: CASSLDRGQPQHF

V gene: TRBV19
clone size: few
J gene: TRBJ2-5
D gene: TRBD1
CDR3 DNA: TGTGCCAGTAACCCCGGGACAGGCCAAGAGACCCAGTACTTC
CDR3 protein: CASNPGTGQETQYF

V gene: TRBV6-6
clone size: NA
J gene: TRBJ1-5
D gene: NA
CDR3 DNA: TGTGCCAGCAGACAGGGAGAGGAGTCCCAGCATTTT
CDR3 protein: CASRQGEESQHF

V gene: TRBV15
clone size: few
J gene: TRBJ2-7
D gene: NA
CDR3 DNA: TGTGCCACCAGCAGAGATGGGGGCCCTACTCTCGACGAGCAGTACTTC
CDR3 protein: CATSRDGGPTLDEQYF

V gene: TRBV11-2
clone size: few
J gene: TRBJ2-1
D gene: TRBD2
CDR3 DNA: TGTGCCAGCAGCTCTCAGCGGGGCCAGCAGTTCTTC
CDR3 protein: CASSSQRGQQFF

V gene: TRBV30
clone size: NA
J gene: TRBJ2-1
D gene: NA
CDR3 DNA: TGTGCCTGTTCCCAGGGGAATGAGCAGTTCTTC
CDR3 protein: CACSQGNEQFF

V gene: TRBV15
clone size: few
J gene: TRBJ2-1
D gene: TRBD2
CDR3 DNA: TGTGCCACCAGCACTGGGACTAGCAGTCACAATGAGCAGTTCTTC
CDR3 protein: CATSTGTSSHNEQFF

V gene: TRBV5-1
clone size: NA
J gene: TRBJ2-5
D gene: TRBD2
CDR3 DNA: TGCGCCAGCCAAGAGACTAGCGGCCAAGAGACCCAGTACTTC
CDR3 protein: CASQETSGQETQYF

V gene: TRBV2
clone size: few
J gene: TRBJ2-3
D gene: NA
CDR3 DNA: TGTGCCAGCCCTAGACAGTCTAGCACAGATACGCAGTATTTT
CDR3 protein: CASPRQSSTDTQYF

V gene: TRBV15
clone size: NA
J gene: TRBJ2-3
D gene: TRBD2
CDR3 DNA: TGTGCCACCAGCTGGGCCCTAGCGGGAGCCGCAGATACGCAGTATTTT
CDR3 protein: CATSWALAGAADTQYF

V gene: TRBV2
clone size: few
J gene: TRBJ2-5
D gene: TRBD1
CDR3 DNA: TGTGCCAGCAGTGAATGGGACAGTCAAGAGACCCAGTACTTC
CDR3 protein: CASSEWDSQETQYF

V gene: TRBV15
clone size: few
J gene: TRBJ2-7
D gene: NA
CDR3 DNA: TGTGCCACCAGCAGAGATCCACTACGCTCCTACGAGCAGTACTTC
CDR3 protein: CATSRDPLRSYEQYF

V gene: TRBV7-9
clone size: few
J gene: TRBJ2-7
D gene: TRBD2
CDR3 DNA: TGTGCCAGCAGCTTGCCCGGGACTAGCGGGAGGGCCTACTTC
CDR3 protein: CASSLPGTSGRAYF

V gene: TRBV5-1
clone size: NA
J gene: TRBJ1-2
D gene: NA
CDR3 DNA: TGCGCCAGCAGCTTGGATGGGACTGCAGATAGGGGCTACACCTTC
CDR3 protein: CASSLDGTADRGYTF

V gene: TRBV30
clone size: NA
J gene: TRBJ2-1
D gene: NA
CDR3 DNA: TGTGCCTGGAAGAAGGTCGGGGGTGGGCAGTTCTTC
CDR3 protein: CAWKKVGGGQFF

V gene: TRBV27
clone size: few
J gene: TRBJ1-2
D gene: NA
CDR3 DNA: TGTGCCAGCAGCCAACAGGGCTATGGCTACACCTTC
CDR3 protein: CASSQQGYGYTF

V gene: TRBV15
clone size: NA
J gene: TRBJ1-1
D gene: NA
CDR3 DNA: TGTGCCACCAGCAGAGATAAGCTGAACACTGAAGCTTTCTTT
CDR3 protein: CATSRDKLNTEAFF

V gene: TRBV11-2
clone size: NA
J gene: TRBJ1-2
D gene: NA
CDR3 DNA: TGTGCCAGCACCTTAACAACTTCAAAGGGGGACTATGGCTACACCTTC
CDR3 protein: CASTLTTSKGDYGYTF

V gene: TRBV6-5
clone size: NA
J gene: TRBJ2-3
D gene: NA
CDR3 DNA: TGTGCCAGCAGTCACAGGGCAGATACGCAGTATTTT
CDR3 protein: CASSHRADTQYF

V gene: TRBV4-3
clone size: few
J gene: TRBJ1-5
D gene: NA
CDR3 DNA: TGCGCCAGCAGCCAAGATGTGGGGCTAAGGCAGCCCCAGCATTTT
CDR3 protein: CASSQDVGLRQPQHF

V gene: TRBV4-3
clone size: NA
J gene: TRBJ2-1
D gene: NA
CDR3 DNA: TGCGCCAGCAGCCCCGATGGCCCCTACAATGAGCAGTTCTTC
CDR3 protein: CASSPDGPYNEQFF

V gene: TRBV27
clone size: NA
J gene: TRBJ1-2
D gene: TRBD1
CDR3 DNA: TGTGCCAGCAGTTTATTGTCCCCGGGACAGGGTGTCTATGGCTACACCTTC
CDR3 protein: CASSLLSPGQGVYGYTF

V gene: TRBV30
clone size: NA
J gene: TRBJ1-1
D gene: NA
CDR3 DNA: TGTGCCTGGAGTGTTCACTTGAACACTGAAGCTTTCTTT
CDR3 protein: CAWSVHLNTEAFF

V gene: TRBV19
clone size: few
J gene: TRBJ2-3
D gene: TRBD2
CDR3 DNA: TGTGCCAGTAGTATCGGGGGGACCTACACAGATACGCAGTATTTT
CDR3 protein: CASSIGGTYTDTQYF

V gene: TRBV5-5
clone size: NA
J gene: TRBJ2-1
D gene: TRBD2
CDR3 DNA: TGTGCCAGCAGTTTCGGGACTAGCGGGGCCTACAATGAGCAGTTCTTC
CDR3 protein: CASSFGTSGAYNEQFF

V gene: TRBV7-2
clone size: NA
J gene: TRBJ2-3
D gene: NA
CDR3 DNA: TGTGCCAGCAGCCGAGGACAGAGCACAGATACGCAGTATTTT
CDR3 protein: CASSRGQSTDTQYF

V gene: TRBV28
clone size: NA
J gene: TRBJ2-1
D gene: NA
CDR3 DNA: TGTGCCAGCAGTTCGGGACTCCTCAGCTCCTACAATGAGCAGTTCTTC
CDR3 protein: CASSSGLLSSYNEQFF